The entry below describes one TCR beta chain. The protocol was immunoSEQ multiplex PCR, while the TCRdb copy is restricted to in-frame clones and leaves out a portion. The data contain some 240,000 clones, 50% to 80% of them seen just once; the ten biggest clones take up 11%. The data were obtained in a study of shared clonotypes between healthy human individuals. Germline V lookup: CDR1 LGHNA, CDR2 YSLEER. Trimming at V came to 1 base and at J to 3 bases, leaving 10 bases not matched to a gene. This CDR3 contains 18 residues. This chain uses TRBV4-3 with TRBJ2-7; TRBD1 matches 12 bases. The sample taken for sequencing was memory CD4+ T cells sorted from blood. Specified subset: CD45RA-negative fraction. The clonotype originates from a young man in good health. The CDR3 bases are TGCGCCAGCAGCCAAGGCGCGGGAGGGGACAGGGGGCTCTACGAGCAGTACTTC. Its translation is CASSQGAGGDRGLYEQYF.